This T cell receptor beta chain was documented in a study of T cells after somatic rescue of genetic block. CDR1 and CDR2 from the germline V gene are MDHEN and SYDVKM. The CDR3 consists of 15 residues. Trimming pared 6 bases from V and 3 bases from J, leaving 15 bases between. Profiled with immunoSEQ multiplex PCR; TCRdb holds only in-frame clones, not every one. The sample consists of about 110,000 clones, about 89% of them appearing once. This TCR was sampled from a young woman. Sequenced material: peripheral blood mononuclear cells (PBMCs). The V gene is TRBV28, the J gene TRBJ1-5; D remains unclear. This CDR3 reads CASRRPGVYNQPQHF. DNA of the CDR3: TGTGCCAGCAGACGCCCAGGAGTATACAATCAGCCCCAGCATTTT.